This TCR beta chain originates from a study of blood T cell repertoires in COVID-19. As for the study in general: Sites across the United States, Italy and Spain contributed samples from acute and convalescent COVID-19. The cDNA or gDNA used as material had been derived from T cells, B-cell-depleted T cells, or PBMCs.

The V end was cut by 1 base, the J end by 3 bases, with 4 bases between. The CDR3 is 12 amino acids. Germline CDR1 and CDR2: MNHEY and SVGEGT. Per the authors' pipeline: From reference gene primer amplification, estimates of nucleated cell counts were derived. Sequencing was performed with immunoSEQ multiplex PCR; in TCRdb, only in-frame clones are kept and a portion is missing. That table furnishes V, J and clone size, whereas the DNA furnished D and trimming. This repertoire shows just under 60,000 clones, approximately 83% found once; its top ten account for around 10%. Sequencing was performed on peripheral blood. This chain connects TRBV6-2 or TRBV6-3 to TRBJ2-7; D gene uncertain. The sequence was collected from a man older than 75 with COVID-19, enrolled during active disease. The CDR3 protein is CASSYFSYEQYF. The CDR3, as DNA: TGTGCCAGCAGTTACTTTAGCTACGAGCAGTACTTC.